This is a list of T cell receptor beta chains from one sample in a study of blood T cell repertoires in COVID-19. The repertoire was sequenced with immunoSEQ multiplex PCR; TCRdb's copy has only in-frame clones and lacks some. Found here are 150,000 to 200,000 clones, around 89% of them singletons; the top ten hold 2% to 2.5%. Sample: peripheral blood. The receptors shown here come from a man aged 50 to 59 who had recovered from COVID-19. CDR3s include the opening cysteine and the closing phenylalanine or tryptophan. The D gene is left open where the match is weak. Expanded clones get a size class; other rows say once, few or many, or leave the size out.

j_call	v_call	cdr3_length	d_call	clone_size	cdr3_nt	cdr3_aa
TRBJ1-3	TRBV9	14	NA	NA	TGTGCCAGCAGCGTAAGCCAGGGTGGGAACACCATATATTTT	CASSVSQGGNTIYF
TRBJ2-7	TRBV11-2	13	NA	NA	TGTGCCAGCAGCTTAGATCTCCTTCGACTGCAGTACTTC	CASSLDLLRLQYF
TRBJ2-3	TRBV7-2	17	TRBD1	NA	TGTGCCAGCAGCTCAAGGCCGGGACAGGGGTTAACAGATACGCAGTATTTT	CASSSRPGQGLTDTQYF
TRBJ1-2	TRBV6-2/TRBV6-3	15	TRBD1	once	TGTGCCAGCAGTTTCGGGGTACAGGGGCGCTATGGCTACACCTTC	CASSFGVQGRYGYTF
TRBJ2-5	TRBV18	14	TRBD1	NA	TGTGCCAGCTCACTCTCGACAGGGCGAAAGACCCAGTACTTC	CASSLSTGRKTQYF
TRBJ1-2	TRBV30	15	NA	NA	TGTGCCTGGAGCATGATGAGCAGCGGACCTTATGGCTACACCTTC	CAWSMMSSGPYGYTF
TRBJ2-3	TRBV5-4	17	TRBD2	NA	TGTGCCAGCAGCTTGGGGAGTAGCGGGAGGGCCACAGATACGCAGTATTTT	CASSLGSSGRATDTQYF
TRBJ1-1	TRBV6-5	14	NA	few	TGTGCCAGCAGTTACCTAGTGGAGGGCTCAGGAGCTTTCTTT	CASSYLVEGSGAFF
TRBJ2-7	TRBV6-5	12	NA	NA	TGTGCCAGCAGTCCCAGGGGATACGAGCAGTACTTC	CASSPRGYEQYF
TRBJ2-7	TRBV6-2/TRBV6-3	15	NA	NA	TGTGCCAGCAGCGCCCGAGGGGCGGGGCGCTACGAGCAGTACTTC	CASSARGAGRYEQYF
TRBJ1-4	TRBV7-8	14	NA	NA	TGTGCCAGCAGCTTAGAGGGAGCTAATGAAAAACTGTTTTTT	CASSLEGANEKLFF
TRBJ2-7	TRBV12-3/TRBV12-4	12	NA	NA	TGTGCCAGCAGTTACAACCACTACGAGCAGTACTTC	CASSYNHYEQYF
TRBJ2-1	TRBV5-1	12	NA	NA	TGCGCCAGCAGCTTGGGGGAGCTTGAGCAGTTCTTC	CASSLGELEQFF
TRBJ2-1	TRBV9	15	TRBD2	NA	TGTGCCAGCAGCGTCGGGGGGGCCTCCTACAATGAGCAGTTCTTC	CASSVGGASYNEQFF
TRBJ2-5	TRBV11-3	13	NA	NA	TGTGCCAGCAGCCCCACTTGGCAAGAGACCCAGTACTTC	CASSPTWQETQYF
TRBJ2-7	TRBV27	12	TRBD1	few	TGTGCCAGCAGTCCGACAGGGGCCGAGCAGTACTTC	CASSPTGAEQYF
TRBJ1-1	TRBV11-2	17	TRBD1	NA	TGTGCCAGCAGCATAACAGGGGGCTCGTGGTTGTCCACTGAAGCTTTCTTT	CASSITGGSWLSTEAFF
TRBJ1-1	TRBV5-1	16	NA	NA	TGCGCCAGCAGCTTGGGGACGGGCAGCGGAAACACTGAAGCTTTCTTT	CASSLGTGSGNTEAFF
TRBJ1-2	TRBV27	13	NA	NA	TGTGCCAGCAGTCCTCCCCCAGGGGTGGGCTACACCTTC	CASSPPPGVGYTF
TRBJ1-5	TRBV6-5	11	NA	NA	TGTGCCAGCAGTACAGGCCAGCCCCAGCATTTT	CASSTGQPQHF
TRBJ2-7	TRBV27	13	NA	NA	TGTGCCAGCAGTTTCCAGGGTCCCTACGAGCAGTACTTC	CASSFQGPYEQYF
TRBJ1-4	TRBV19	15	TRBD1	NA	TGTGCCAGTAGGCCAGACAGGGGAGGTAATGAAAAACTGTTTTTT	CASRPDRGGNEKLFF
TRBJ2-1	TRBV5-1	15	TRBD1	NA	TGCGCCAGCAGGGGAGGGACAGGGACTTACAATGAGCAGTTCTTC	CASRGGTGTYNEQFF
TRBJ2-7	TRBV5-1	14	NA	once	TGCGCCAGCAGCTTGGCGGCAGGGTCATACGAGCAGTACTTC	CASSLAAGSYEQYF
TRBJ2-7	TRBV6-5	14	NA	NA	TGTGCCAGCAGCTTTCGACTCGCCCCCTACGAGCAGTACTTC	CASSFRLAPYEQYF
TRBJ1-4	TRBV7-2	16	NA	NA	TGTGCCAGCAGCTTAGTCGGGACGGGAGGGCGTGAAAAACTGTTTTTT	CASSLVGTGGREKLFF
TRBJ1-3	TRBV5-1	17	NA	NA	TGCGCCAGCAGCAATCGGGACTCCGAAGGCCCTGGAAACACCATATATTTT	CASSNRDSEGPGNTIYF
TRBJ1-4	TRBV4-3	17	NA	NA	TGCGCCAGCAGCCAAGGGTGGGGGGTGAGAACTAATGAAAAACTGTTTTTT	CASSQGWGVRTNEKLFF
TRBJ1-5	TRBV7-8	17	TRBD1	NA	TGTGCCAGCAGCTTAGGTCCGGGACAGGGAGGGAATCAGCCCCAGCATTTT	CASSLGPGQGGNQPQHF
TRBJ1-5	TRBV28	15	TRBD1	NA	TGTGCCAGCCTTCCGGGACAGGGGCCAAATCAGCCCCAGCATTTT	CASLPGQGPNQPQHF
TRBJ2-1	TRBV11-3	13	TRBD2	few	TGTGCCAGCAGCCCCCCTAGCGGAAGTGAGCAGTTCTTC	CASSPPSGSEQFF
TRBJ1-5	TRBV7-9	13	NA	once	TGTGCCAGCAGCCCCGGTTCGCTCCAGCCCCAGCATTTT	CASSPGSLQPQHF
TRBJ2-2	TRBV18	15	TRBD2	NA	TGTGCCAGCTCACCGCGGGGGGCGGATACCGGGGAGCTGTTTTTT	CASSPRGADTGELFF
TRBJ2-7	TRBV6-1	13	NA	NA	TGTGCCAGCAGCTCTATCCCCCATAACGAGCAGTACTTC	CASSSIPHNEQYF
TRBJ2-7	TRBV5-1	15	TRBD2	NA	TGCGCCAGCAGCCGCGGAAGCGGGAGGGCCCTCGAGCAGTACTTC	CASSRGSGRALEQYF
TRBJ1-2	TRBV24-1	17	NA	NA	TGTGCCACCAGTGATCCGAGGGCAGGAACTTCTAACTATGGCTACACCTTC	CATSDPRAGTSNYGYTF
TRBJ1-5	TRBV5-1	15	TRBD1	NA	TGCGCCAGCAGTTTGGAGGGGACAGGGGGGCAGCCCCAGCATTTT	CASSLEGTGGQPQHF
TRBJ2-7	TRBV4-3	15	TRBD1	NA	TGCGCCAGCAGCCAAGGGACAGGGGGAAAGTACGAGCAGTACTTC	CASSQGTGGKYEQYF
TRBJ2-1	TRBV5-1	14	NA	NA	TGCGCCAGCAGCTACGGGACTTACGAAGGTGAGCAGTTCTTC	CASSYGTYEGEQFF
TRBJ1-1	TRBV11-2	14	TRBD1	NA	TGTGCCAGCACCCAACTGACAGGGGGAACTGAAGCTTTCTTT	CASTQLTGGTEAFF
TRBJ2-1	TRBV7-6	15	NA	NA	TGTGCCAGCAGCTTACTGGAACAGATAAACAATGAGCAGTTCTTC	CASSLLEQINNEQFF
TRBJ1-2	TRBV5-1	15	TRBD1	NA	TGCGCCAGCAGCCCCACTCCTCTCGACAGGGAAGGCTACACCTTC	CASSPTPLDREGYTF